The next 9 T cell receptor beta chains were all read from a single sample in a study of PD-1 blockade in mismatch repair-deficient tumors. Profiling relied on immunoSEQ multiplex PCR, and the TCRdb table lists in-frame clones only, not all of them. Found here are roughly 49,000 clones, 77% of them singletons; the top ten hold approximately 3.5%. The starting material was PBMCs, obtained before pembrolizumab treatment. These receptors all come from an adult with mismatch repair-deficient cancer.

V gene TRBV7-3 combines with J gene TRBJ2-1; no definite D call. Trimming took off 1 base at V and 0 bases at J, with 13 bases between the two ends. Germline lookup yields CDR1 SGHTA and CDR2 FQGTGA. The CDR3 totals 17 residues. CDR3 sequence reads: CASSLNSYPSSYNEQFF. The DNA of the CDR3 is TGTGCCAGCAGCTTAAATTCGTATCCAAGCTCCTACAATGAGCAGTTCTTC.

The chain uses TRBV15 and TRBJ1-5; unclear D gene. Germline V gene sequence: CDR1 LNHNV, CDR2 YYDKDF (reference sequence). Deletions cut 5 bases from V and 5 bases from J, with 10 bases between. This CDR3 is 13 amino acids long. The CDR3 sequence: CATSVGKDQPQHF. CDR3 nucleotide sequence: TGTGCCACCAGCGTAGGGAAGGATCAGCCCCAGCATTTT.

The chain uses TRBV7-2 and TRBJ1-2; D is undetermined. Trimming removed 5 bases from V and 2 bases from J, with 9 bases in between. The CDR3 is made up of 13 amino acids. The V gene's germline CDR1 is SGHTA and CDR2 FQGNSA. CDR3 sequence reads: CASSPTSNYGYTF. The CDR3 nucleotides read TGTGCCAGCAGCCCCACCTCCAACTATGGCTACACCTTC.

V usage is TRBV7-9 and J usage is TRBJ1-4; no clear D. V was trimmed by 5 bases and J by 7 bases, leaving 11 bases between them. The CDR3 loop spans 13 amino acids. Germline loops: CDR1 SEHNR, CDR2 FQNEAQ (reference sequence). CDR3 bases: TGTGCCAGCAGCCTCGGGATGTTTGAAAAACTGTTTTTT. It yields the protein CASSLGMFEKLFF.

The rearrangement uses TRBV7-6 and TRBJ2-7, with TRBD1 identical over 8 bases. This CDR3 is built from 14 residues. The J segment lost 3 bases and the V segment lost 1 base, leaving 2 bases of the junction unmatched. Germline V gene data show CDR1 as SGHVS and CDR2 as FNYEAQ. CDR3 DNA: TGTGCCAGCAGCTTAGATACAGGGGGCTACGAGCAGTACTTC. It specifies CASSLDTGGYEQYF. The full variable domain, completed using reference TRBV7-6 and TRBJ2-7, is GAGVSQSPRYKVTKRGQDVALRCDPISGHVSLYWYRQALGQGPEFLTYFNYEAQQDKSGLPNDRFSAERPEGSISTLTIQRTEQRDSAMYRCASSLDTGGYEQYFGPGTRLTVT.

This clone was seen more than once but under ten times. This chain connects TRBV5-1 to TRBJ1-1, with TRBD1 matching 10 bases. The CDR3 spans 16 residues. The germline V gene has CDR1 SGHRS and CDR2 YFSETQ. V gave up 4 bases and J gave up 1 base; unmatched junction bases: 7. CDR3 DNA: TGCGCCAGCAGCCAAAGGACAGGGGGGGGGAACACTGAAGCTTTCTTT. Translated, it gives CASSQRTGGGNTEAFF.

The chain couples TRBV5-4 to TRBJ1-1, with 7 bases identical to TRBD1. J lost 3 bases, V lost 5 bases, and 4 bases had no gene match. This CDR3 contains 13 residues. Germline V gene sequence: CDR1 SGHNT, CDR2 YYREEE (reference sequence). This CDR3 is CASRPGTDTEAFF. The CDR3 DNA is TGTGCCAGCAGACCCGGGACAGACACTGAAGCTTTCTTT.

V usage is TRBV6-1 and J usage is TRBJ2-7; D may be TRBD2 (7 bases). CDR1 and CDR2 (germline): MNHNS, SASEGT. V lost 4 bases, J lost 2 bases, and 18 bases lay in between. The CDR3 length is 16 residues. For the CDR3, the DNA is TGTGCCAGCAGTGCGACCACGGGGGGCCGAACCTACGAGCAGTACTTC. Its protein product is CASSATTGGRTYEQYF.

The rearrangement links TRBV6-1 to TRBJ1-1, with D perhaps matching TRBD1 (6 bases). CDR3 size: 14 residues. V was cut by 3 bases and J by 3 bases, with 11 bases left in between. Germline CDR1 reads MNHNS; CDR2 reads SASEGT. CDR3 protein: CASSDKGGYTEAFF. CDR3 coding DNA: TGTGCCAGCAGTGATAAGGGGGGTTACACTGAAGCTTTCTTT.